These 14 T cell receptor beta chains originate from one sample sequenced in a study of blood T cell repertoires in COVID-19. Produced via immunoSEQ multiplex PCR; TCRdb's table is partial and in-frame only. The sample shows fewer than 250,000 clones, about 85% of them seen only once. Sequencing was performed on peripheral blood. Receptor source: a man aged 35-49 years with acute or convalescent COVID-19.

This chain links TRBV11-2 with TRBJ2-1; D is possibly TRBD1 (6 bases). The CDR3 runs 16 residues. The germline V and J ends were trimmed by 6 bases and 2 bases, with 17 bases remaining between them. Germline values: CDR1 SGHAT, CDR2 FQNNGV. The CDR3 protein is CASRISGVRAYNEQFF. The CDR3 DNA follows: TGTGCCAGCAGGATATCAGGGGTGAGGGCCTACAATGAGCAGTTCTTC.

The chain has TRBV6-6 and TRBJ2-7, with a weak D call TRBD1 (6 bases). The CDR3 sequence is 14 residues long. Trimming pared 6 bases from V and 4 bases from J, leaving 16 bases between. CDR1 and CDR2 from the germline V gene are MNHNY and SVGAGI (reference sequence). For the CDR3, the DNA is TGTGCCAGCAGCCGTACCACAGGGCCATACGAGCAGTACTTC. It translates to CASSRTTGPYEQYF.

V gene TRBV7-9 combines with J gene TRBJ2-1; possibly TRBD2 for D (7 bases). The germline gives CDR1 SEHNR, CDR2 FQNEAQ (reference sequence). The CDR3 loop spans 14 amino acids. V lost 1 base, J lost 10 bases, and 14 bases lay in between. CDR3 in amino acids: CASSLVGGGEEQFF. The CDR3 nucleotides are TGTGCCAGCAGCTTAGTCGGCGGGGGCGAAGAGCAGTTCTTC.

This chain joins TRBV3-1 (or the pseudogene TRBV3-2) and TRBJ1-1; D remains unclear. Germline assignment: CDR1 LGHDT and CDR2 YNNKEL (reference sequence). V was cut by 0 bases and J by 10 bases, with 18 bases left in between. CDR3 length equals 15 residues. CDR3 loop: CASSQDEGGMRAAFF. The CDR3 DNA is TGTGCCAGCAGCCAAGATGAGGGCGGGATGAGGGCAGCTTTCTTT.

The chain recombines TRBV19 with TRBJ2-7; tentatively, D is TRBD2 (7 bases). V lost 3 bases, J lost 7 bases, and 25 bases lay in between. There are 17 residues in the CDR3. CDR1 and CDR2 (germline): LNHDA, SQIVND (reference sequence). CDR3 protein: CASSMGSAGALGWEQYF. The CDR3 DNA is TGTGCCAGTAGTATGGGCTCGGCGGGGGCCTTAGGTTGGGAGCAGTACTTC.

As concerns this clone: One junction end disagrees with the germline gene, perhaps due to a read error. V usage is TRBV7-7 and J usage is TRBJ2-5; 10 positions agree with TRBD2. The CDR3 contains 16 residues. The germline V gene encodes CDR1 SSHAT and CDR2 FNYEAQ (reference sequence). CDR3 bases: TGTGCTAGCAGCTTAGGAGCGGGAGGGAAGGAAGAGACCCAGTACTTC. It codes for CASSLGAGGKEETQYF.

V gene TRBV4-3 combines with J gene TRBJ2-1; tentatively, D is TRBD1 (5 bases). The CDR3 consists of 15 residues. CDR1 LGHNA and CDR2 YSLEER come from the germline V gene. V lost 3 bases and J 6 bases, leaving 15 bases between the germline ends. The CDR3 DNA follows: TGCGCCAGCAGCCAGCTGCCTAGGGGTCGCAATGAGCAGTTCTTC. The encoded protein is CASSQLPRGRNEQFF.

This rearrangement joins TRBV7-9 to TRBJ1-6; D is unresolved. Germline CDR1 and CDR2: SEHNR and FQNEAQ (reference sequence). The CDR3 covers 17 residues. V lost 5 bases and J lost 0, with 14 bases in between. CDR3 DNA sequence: TGTGCCAGCAGCGAAAAGGCCGGGAGCTCCTATAATTCACCCCTCCACTTT. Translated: CASSEKAGSSYNSPLHF. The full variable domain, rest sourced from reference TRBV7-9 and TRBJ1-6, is DTGVSQNPRHKITKRGQNVTFRCDPISEHNRLYWYRQTLGQGPEFLTYFQNEAQLEKSRLLSDRFSAERPKGSFSTLEIQRTEQGDSAMYLCASSEKAGSSYNSPLHFGNGTRLTVT.

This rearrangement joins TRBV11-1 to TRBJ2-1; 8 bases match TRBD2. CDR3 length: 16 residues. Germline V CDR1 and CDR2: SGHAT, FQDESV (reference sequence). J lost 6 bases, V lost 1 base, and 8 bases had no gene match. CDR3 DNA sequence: TGTGCCAGCAGCTTAGGTTCTAGCGGGCTCATCAATGAGCAGTTCTTC. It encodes CASSLGSSGLINEQFF.

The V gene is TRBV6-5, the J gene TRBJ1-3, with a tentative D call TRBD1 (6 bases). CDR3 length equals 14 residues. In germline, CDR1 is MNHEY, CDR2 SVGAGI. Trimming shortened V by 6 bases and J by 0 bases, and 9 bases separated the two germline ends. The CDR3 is CASSQGSSGNTIYF. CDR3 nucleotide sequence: TGTGCCAGCAGCCAGGGGTCCTCTGGAAACACCATATATTTT.

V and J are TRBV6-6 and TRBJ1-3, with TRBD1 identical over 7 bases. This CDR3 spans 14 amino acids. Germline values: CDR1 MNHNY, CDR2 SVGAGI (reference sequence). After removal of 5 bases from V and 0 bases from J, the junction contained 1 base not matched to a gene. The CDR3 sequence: CASSGTASGNTIYF. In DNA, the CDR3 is TGTGCCAGCAGTGGGACAGCCTCTGGAAACACCATATATTTT.

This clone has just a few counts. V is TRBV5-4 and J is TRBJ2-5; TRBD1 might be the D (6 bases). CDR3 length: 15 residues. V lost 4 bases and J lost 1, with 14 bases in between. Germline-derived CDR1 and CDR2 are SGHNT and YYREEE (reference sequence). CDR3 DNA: TGTGCCAGCAGCGCCCAGAGGGGGATCCAAGAGACCCAGTACTTC. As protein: CASSAQRGIQETQYF. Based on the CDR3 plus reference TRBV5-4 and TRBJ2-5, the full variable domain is ETGVTQSPTHLIKTRGQQVTLRCSSQSGHNTVSWYQQALGQGPQFIFQYYREEENGRGNFPPRFSGLQFPNYSSELNVNALELDDSALYLCASSAQRGIQETQYFGPGTRLLVL.

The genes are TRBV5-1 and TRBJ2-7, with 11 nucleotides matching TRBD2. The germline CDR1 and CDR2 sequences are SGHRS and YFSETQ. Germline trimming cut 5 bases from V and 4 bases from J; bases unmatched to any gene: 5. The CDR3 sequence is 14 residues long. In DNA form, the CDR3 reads TGCGCCAGCAGTGCCGGGACTAGCGGATACGAGCAGTACTTC. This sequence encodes CASSAGTSGYEQYF.

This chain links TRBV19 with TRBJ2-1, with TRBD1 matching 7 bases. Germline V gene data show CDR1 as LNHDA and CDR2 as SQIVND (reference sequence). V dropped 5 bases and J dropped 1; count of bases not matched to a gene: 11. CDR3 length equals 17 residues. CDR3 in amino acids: CASSPPTGWKSYNEQFF. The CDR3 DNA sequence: TGTGCCAGTAGTCCCCCGACAGGGTGGAAATCCTACAATGAGCAGTTCTTC.